These 7 T cell receptor beta chains came from one sample sequenced in a study of shared clonotypes between healthy human individuals. Method: immunoSEQ multiplex PCR; TCRdb's copy keeps in-frame clones and lacks some. The sample carries 2.3 million or so clones, approximately 95% recorded once. Source material: naive CD4+ T cells from PBMCs. Subset noted: CD45RA+ positively selected. The receptors were sampled from a man between 18 and 35 years old in good health. Some clones in this sample may be carry-over from other donors' samples.

The chain combines TRBV5-1 with TRBJ2-1, with 8 positions matching TRBD2. V was pared by 2 bases and J by 3 bases, with 4 bases of the junction left unmatched. CDR1 SGHRS and CDR2 YFSETQ come from the germline V gene. There are 15 residues in the CDR3. The CDR3 coding sequence is TGCGCCAGCAGCTTCGGGAGGGAAGGCTACAATGAGCAGTTCTTC. This translates into CASSFGREGYNEQFF.

This clone has only one observation. The V and J genes are TRBV30 and TRBJ2-5; TRBD1 is a possible D gene (6 bases). CDR3 size: 14 residues. V was pared by 2 bases and J by 1 base, with 11 bases between. The germline V gene has CDR1 GTSNPN and CDR2 SVGIG (reference sequence). CDR3 nucleotide sequence: TGTGCCTGGAGTCCGACAGGAGTCCAAGAGACCCAGTACTTC. This encodes CAWSPTGVQETQYF.

The V and J genes are TRBV5-4 and TRBJ1-2; the D gene is possibly TRBD1 (5 bases). Germline CDR1 and CDR2: SGHNT and YYREEE (reference sequence). The CDR3 has 19 amino acids. The V gene lost 4 bases and the J gene lost 1 base, with 26 bases spanning the gap. Here the CDR3 reads CASSPTESRAILNNYGYTF. As DNA, the CDR3 is TGTGCCAGCAGCCCGACCGAGAGCAGGGCAATCTTAAATAACTATGGCTACACCTTC.

The V call is TRBV15, the J call TRBJ1-5, with 9 nucleotides matching TRBD1. With V trimmed by 1 base and J by 6 bases, 4 bases remained unmatched. CDR3 length equals 15 residues. Germline CDR1 reads LNHNV; CDR2 reads YYDKDF (reference sequence). For the CDR3, the DNA is TGTGCCACCAGCAGAGGGGACAGGGTCGTTCAGCCCCAGCATTTT. As protein: CATSRGDRVVQPQHF.

This chain links TRBV28 with TRBJ2-3, with D hard to call. Trimming removed 3 bases from V and 5 bases from J, with 15 bases in between. Germline-derived CDR1 and CDR2 are MDHEN and SYDVKM. The CDR3 runs to 15 residues. CDR3 in amino acids: CASSFSLDLIDTQYF. The CDR3 DNA is TGTGCCAGCAGTTTTTCCCTAGATCTAATAGATACGCAGTATTTT.

The chain employs TRBV6-5 and TRBJ1-2, with D unresolved. This CDR3 contains 14 residues. V was trimmed by 5 bases and J by 0 bases, leaving 10 bases between them. Germline V gives CDR1 MNHEY, CDR2 SVGAGI. CDR3 sequence reads: CASSRDTSNYGYTF. The CDR3 bases are TGTGCCAGCAGTCGAGACACGTCTAACTATGGCTACACCTTC.

The chain couples TRBV28 to TRBJ2-7, with 7 positions matching TRBD1. From germline, CDR1 is MDHEN and CDR2 SYDVKM. V shed 4 bases and J 0 bases; nucleotides not matched to a gene: 12. The CDR3 covers 17 residues. The DNA for the CDR3 is TGTGCCAGCAGTTCCAATATTCTGGGACAGAACTCCTACGAGCAGTACTTC. Translated: CASSSNILGQNSYEQYF.